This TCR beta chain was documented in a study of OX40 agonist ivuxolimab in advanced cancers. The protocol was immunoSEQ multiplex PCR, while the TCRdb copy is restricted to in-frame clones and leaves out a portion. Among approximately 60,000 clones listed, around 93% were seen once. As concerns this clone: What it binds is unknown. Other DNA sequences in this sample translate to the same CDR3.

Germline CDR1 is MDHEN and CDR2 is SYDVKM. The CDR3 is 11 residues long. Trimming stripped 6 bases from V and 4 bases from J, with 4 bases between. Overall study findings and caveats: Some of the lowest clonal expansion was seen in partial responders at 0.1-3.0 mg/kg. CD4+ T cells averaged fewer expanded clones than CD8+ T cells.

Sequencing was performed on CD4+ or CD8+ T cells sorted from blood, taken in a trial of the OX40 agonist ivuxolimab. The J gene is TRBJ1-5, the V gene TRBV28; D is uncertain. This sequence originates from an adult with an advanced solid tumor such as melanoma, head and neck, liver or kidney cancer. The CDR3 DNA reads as TGTGCCAGCAGCCTTAATCAGCCCCAGCATTTT. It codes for CASSLNQPQHF.